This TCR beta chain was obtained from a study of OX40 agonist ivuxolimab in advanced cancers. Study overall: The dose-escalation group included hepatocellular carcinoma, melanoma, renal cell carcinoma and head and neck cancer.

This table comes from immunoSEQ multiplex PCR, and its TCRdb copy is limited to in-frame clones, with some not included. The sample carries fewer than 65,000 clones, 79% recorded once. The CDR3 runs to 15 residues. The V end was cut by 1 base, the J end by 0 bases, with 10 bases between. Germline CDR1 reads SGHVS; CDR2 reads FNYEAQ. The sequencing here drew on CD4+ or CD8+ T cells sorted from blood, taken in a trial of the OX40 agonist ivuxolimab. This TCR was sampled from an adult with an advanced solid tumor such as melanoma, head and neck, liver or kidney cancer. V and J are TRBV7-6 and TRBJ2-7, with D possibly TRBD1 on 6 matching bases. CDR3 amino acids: CASSLGAQGSYEQYF. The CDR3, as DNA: TGTGCCAGCAGCTTAGGAGCACAGGGCTCCTACGAGCAGTACTTC.